This T cell receptor beta chain was captured in a study of T cell repertoires in urothelial bladder cancer. Study-level information: Resected lesion stages: three cT0, three cTa, three cT1, three cT2+. Whole-study results and caveats: Infiltrating lymphocytes: median around 2% in carcinoma versus approximately 12% in benign specimens. Up to 17% of carcinoma infiltrating lymphocytes belonged to one T-cell clone.

Relative to its sample, this clone is medium-sized (0.01 to 0.1%). Its antigen is still unknown. Repertoires were generated with immunoSEQ multiplex PCR, while TCRdb's copy carries only in-frame clones and drops some. The repertoire holds some 9,000 clones, with roughly 58% as singletons. Germline assignment: CDR1 MNHNS and CDR2 SASEGT. The germline V and J ends were trimmed by 3 bases and 4 bases, with 3 bases remaining between them. The CDR3 has 12 amino acids. What was sequenced was tumor-infiltrating cells from bladder cancer. The gene calls are TRBV6-1 and TRBJ2-2, with D uncertain. The sequence came from a human donor with urothelial carcinoma. CDR3 coding DNA: TGTGCCAGCAGTGACGGCACCGGGGAGCTGTTTTTT. This translates into CASSDGTGELFF.